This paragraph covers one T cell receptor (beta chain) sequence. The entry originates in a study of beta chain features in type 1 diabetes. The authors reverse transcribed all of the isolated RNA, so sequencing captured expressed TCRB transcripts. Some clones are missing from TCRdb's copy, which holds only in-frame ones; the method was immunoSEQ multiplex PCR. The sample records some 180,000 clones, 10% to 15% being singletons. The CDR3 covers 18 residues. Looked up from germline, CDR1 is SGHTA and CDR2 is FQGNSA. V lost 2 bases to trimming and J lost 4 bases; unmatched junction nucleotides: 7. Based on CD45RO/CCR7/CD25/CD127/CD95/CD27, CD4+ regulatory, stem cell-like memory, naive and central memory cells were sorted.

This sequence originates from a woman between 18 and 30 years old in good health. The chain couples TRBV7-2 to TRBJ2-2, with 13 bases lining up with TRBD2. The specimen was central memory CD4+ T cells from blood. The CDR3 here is CASSLRGLAGSGTGELFF. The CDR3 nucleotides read TGTGCCAGCAGCTTACGGGGACTAGCGGGAAGTGGCACCGGGGAGCTGTTTTTT.